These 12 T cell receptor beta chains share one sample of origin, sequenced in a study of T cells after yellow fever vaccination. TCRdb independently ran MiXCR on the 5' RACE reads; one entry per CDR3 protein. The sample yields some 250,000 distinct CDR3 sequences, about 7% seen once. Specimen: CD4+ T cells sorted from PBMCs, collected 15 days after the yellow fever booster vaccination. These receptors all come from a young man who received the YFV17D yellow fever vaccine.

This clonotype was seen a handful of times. In DNA, the CDR3 is TGTGCCAGCCGCGGGGCGAACACTGAAGCTTTCTTT. It is translated as CASRGANTEAFF. The chain uses TRBV2 and TRBJ1-1; a possible D gene is TRBD1 (5 bases). V lost 8 bases and J 1 base, leaving 8 bases between the germline ends. The length of the CDR3 is 12 residues. Germline CDR1 reads SNHLY; CDR2 reads FYNNEI.

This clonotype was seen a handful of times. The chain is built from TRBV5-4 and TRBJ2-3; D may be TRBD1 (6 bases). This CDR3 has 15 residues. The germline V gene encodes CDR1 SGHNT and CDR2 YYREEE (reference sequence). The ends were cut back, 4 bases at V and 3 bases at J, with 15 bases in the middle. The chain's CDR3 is CASSRTQGRTDTQYF. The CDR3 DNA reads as TGTGCCAGCAGCCGAACACAGGGCCGGACAGATACGCAGTATTTT.

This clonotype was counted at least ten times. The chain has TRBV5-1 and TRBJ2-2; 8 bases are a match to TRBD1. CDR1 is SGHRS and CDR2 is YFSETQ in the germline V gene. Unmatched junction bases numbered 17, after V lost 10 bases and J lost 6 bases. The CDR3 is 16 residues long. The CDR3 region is CASKDGQGYFAGELFF. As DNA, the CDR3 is TGCGCCTCTAAGGACGGACAGGGATATTTTGCCGGGGAGCTGTTTTTT.

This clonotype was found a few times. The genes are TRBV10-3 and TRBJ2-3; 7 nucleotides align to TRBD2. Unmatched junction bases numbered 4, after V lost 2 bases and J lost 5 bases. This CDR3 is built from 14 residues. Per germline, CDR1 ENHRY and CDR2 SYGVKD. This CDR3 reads CAISEREVKDTQYF. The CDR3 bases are TGTGCCATCAGTGAGCGGGAGGTTAAAGATACGCAGTATTTT.

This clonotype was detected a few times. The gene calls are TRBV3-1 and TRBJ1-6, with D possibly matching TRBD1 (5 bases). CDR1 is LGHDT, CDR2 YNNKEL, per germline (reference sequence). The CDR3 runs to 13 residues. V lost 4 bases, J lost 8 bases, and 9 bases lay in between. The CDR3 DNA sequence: TGTGCCAGCAGCCCCTCGGGGGATTCACCCCTCCACTTT. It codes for CASSPSGDSPLHF.

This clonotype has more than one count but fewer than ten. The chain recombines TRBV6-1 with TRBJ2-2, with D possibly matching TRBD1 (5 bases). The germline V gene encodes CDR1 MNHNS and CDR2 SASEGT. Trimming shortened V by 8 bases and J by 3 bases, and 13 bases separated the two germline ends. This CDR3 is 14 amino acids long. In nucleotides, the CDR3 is TGTGCCAGCTGTAGACAGCCCGACACCGGGGAGCTGTTTTTT. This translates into CASCRQPDTGELFF.

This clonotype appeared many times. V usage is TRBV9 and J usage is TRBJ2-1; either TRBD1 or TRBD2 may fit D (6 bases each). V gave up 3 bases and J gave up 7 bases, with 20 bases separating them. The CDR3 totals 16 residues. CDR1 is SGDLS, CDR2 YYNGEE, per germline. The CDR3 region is CASSDGSPGVGNEQFF. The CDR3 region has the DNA TGTGCCAGCAGCGACGGGAGTCCAGGGGTAGGGAATGAGCAGTTCTTC.

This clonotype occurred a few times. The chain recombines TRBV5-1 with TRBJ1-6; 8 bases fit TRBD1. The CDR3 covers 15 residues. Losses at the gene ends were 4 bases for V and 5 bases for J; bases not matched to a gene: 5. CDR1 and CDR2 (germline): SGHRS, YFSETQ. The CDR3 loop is CASSTTGVHNSPLHF. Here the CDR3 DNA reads TGCGCCAGCAGCACGACAGGGGTTCATAATTCACCCCTCCACTTT.

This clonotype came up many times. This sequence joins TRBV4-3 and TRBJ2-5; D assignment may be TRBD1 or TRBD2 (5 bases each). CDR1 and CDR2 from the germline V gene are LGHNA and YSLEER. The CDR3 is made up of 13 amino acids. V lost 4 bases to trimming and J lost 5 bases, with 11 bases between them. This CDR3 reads CASSLRGVETQYF. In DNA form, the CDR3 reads TGCGCCAGCAGCCTCCGAGGGGTGGAGACCCAGTACTTC.

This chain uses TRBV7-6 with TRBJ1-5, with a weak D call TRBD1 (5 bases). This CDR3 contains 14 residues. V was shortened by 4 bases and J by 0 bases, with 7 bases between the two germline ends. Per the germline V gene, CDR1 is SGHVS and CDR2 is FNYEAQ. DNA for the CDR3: TGTGCCAGCAGCTCACAGGATAGCAATCAGCCCCAGCATTTT. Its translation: CASSSQDSNQPQHF.

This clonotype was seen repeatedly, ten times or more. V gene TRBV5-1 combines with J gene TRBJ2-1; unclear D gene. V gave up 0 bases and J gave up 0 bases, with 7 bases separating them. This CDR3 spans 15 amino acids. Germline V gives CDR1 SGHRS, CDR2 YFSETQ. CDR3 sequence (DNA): TGCGCCAGCAGCTTGGGCGGTAACTCCTACAATGAGCAGTTCTTC. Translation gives CASSLGGNSYNEQFF.

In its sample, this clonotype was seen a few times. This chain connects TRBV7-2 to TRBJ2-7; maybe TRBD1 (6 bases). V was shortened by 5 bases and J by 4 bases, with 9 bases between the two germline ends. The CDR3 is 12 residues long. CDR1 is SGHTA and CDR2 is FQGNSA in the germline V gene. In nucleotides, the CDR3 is TGTGCCAGCAGCATGAGGGGGTACGAGCAGTACTTC. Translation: CASSMRGYEQYF.